This T cell receptor beta chain was obtained from a study of blood T cell repertoires in COVID-19. In the study overall: COVID-19 samples from acute and convalescent phases originated in the United States, Italy and Spain. T cells, B-cell-depleted T cells, or PBMCs provided the cDNA or gDNA that served as material.

Per the original methods: Counts of nucleated cells, estimated from reference gene primer amplification, were obtained. The protocol was immunoSEQ multiplex PCR, while the TCRdb copy is restricted to in-frame clones and leaves out a portion. For V, J and clone size, that table is used; D and trimming come from the DNA. The table lists about 120,000 clones, around 86% of them singletons. The CDR3 is 18 amino acids. Germline lookup yields CDR1 MDHEN and CDR2 SYDVKM. The ends lost 7 bases at V and 2 bases at J; junction bases unmatched: 17. Sequencing was performed on peripheral blood. This TCR came from a woman aged 70-85 years with acute or convalescent COVID-19. The chain is built from TRBV28 and TRBJ1-3; TRBD1 aligns across 7 bases. CDR3 sequence (DNA): TGTGCCAGCACCCTTTTTGCCACGGCCGGGACAGCTGGAAACACCATATATTTT. Translated, it gives CASTLFATAGTAGNTIYF.